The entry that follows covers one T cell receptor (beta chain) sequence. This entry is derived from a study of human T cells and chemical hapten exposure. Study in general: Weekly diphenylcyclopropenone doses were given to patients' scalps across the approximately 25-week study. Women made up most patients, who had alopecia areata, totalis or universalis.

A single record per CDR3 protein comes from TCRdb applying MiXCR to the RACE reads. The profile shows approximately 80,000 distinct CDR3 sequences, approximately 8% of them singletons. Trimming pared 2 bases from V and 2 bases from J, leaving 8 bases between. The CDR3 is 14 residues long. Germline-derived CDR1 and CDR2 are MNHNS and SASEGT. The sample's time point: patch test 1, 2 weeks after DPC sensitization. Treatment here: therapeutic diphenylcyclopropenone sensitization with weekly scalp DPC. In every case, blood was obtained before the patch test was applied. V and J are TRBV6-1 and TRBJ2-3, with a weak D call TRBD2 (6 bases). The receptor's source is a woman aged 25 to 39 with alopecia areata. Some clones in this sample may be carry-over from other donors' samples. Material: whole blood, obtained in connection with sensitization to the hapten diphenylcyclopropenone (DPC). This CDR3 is CASSEIAVTDTQYF. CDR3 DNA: TGTGCCAGCAGTGAAATAGCGGTCACAGATACGCAGTATTTT.